This T cell receptor beta chain derives from a study of tumor and adjacent non-tumor tissue in lung cancer. This CDR3 is 17 amino acids long. The V gene lost 5 bases and the J gene lost 1 base, with 17 bases spanning the gap. The library came from three nested PCR rounds adapted from ARM-PCR protocols. TCRdb re-called the multiplex PCR reads with MiXCR, one entry per CDR3 protein. The table records approximately 100,000 distinct CDR3 sequences, more than 55% of them present only once. Study-level results: Top 100 clones took a larger repertoire share in normal lung.

No cell sorting was done before RNA was extracted from the tissue. Distant lung tissue was collected more than 3 cm away from the tumor edge. Only one count was recorded for this clonotype. Its specificity is not known. The missing conserved phenylalanine or tryptophan at the end of this CDR3 makes a read error likely. This TCR derives from a man younger than 45 with non-small cell lung cancer. The sequenced sample was distant non-tumor lung tissue. The chain employs TRBV12-3 or TRBV12-4 and TRBJ2-2, with D possibly matching TRBD1 (6 bases). CDR3 region: CASSKWSGAGNTGELFL. DNA for the CDR3: TGTGCCAGCAGTAAGTGGTCAGGGGCCGGGAACACCGGGGAGCTGTTTTTA.